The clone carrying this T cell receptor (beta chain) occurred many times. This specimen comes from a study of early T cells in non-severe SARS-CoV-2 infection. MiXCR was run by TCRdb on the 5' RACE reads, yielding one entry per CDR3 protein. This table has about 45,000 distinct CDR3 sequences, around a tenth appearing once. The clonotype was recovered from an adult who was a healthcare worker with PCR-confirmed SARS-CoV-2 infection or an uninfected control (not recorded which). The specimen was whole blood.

The CDR3: CASSLPTSGRSEQYF. CDR3 sequence (DNA): TGCGCCAGCAGCCTTCCGACTAGCGGGAGAAGCGAGCAGTACTTC. V gene TRBV5-1 combines with J gene TRBJ2-7, with 12 positions matching TRBD2. Germline CDR1 and CDR2: SGHRS and YFSETQ. The CDR3 is 15 residues long. J lost 6 bases, V lost 4 bases, and 8 bases had no gene match.